This paragraph covers one T cell receptor (beta chain) sequence. Antigen specificity is unknown. Germline assignment: CDR1 KGHDR and CDR2 SFDVKD. After removal of 3 bases from V and 2 bases from J, the junction contained 6 bases not matched to a gene. The CDR3 runs 16 residues. These data belong to a study of regulatory T cells in long-lasting Graves disease. Study-wide points: Persistent Graves' patients showed reduced TCR diversity versus newly diagnosed patients. Study was limited to peripheral blood, excluding thyroid tissue. Favored gene segments in persistent disease were TRBV28, TRBJ1-2 and TRBJ2-5.

Time point meaning: persistent/refractory GD, antithyroid drugs over 5 years with positive TRAb. PBMCs provided the RNA from which the TCR library was made. With iRepertoire HTBI primers and Arm-PCR of CDR3 regions, TCR beta libraries were built. TCRdb called the multiplex PCR reads again in MiXCR, with one record for every CDR3 protein. The sample contains about 470,000 distinct CDR3 sequences, roughly 21% of which appear only once. This clonotype was sampled from a female donor with Graves disease. Here the sequenced sample was peripheral blood mononuclear cells (PBMCs), taken when the disease was refractory, from a patient treated with antithyroid drugs. The J gene is TRBJ2-5, the V gene TRBV24-1; TRBD1 agrees at 9 bases. CDR3 protein: CATSDHRTGVQETQYF. The CDR3 DNA sequence: TGTGCCACCAGTGATCATCGGACAGGGGTACAAGAGACCCAGTACTTC.